The rows below give T cell receptor beta chains drawn from one sample of a study of beta chain features in type 1 diabetes. Produced via immunoSEQ multiplex PCR; TCRdb's table is partial and in-frame only. The sample holds 300,000 to 350,000 clones, roughly a fifth seen once. The sequenced material came from naive CD4+ T cells from blood. These receptors all stem from a woman aged 18-29 years in good health. Each CDR3 is given with its conserved first and last residue. The D gene is left open where the match is weak. Clone size is not always given. Where it is, it says once, few, many or a class for expanded clones.

TRBD1	TRBV15	-	TRBJ2-2	CATSREGETGDTGELFF	TGTGCCACCAGCAGAGAAGGAGAGACAGGGGACACCGGGGAGCTGTTTTTT
-	TRBV6-5	-	TRBJ1-1	CASSYSGGKNTEAFF	TGTGCCAGCAGTTACTCAGGAGGGAAGAACACTGAAGCTTTCTTT
TRBD2	TRBV4-1	-	TRBJ2-3	CASSQLGLAGGTDTQYF	TGCGCCAGCAGCCAACTGGGACTAGCGGGAGGCACAGATACGCAGTATTTT
-	TRBV5-5	-	TRBJ2-3	CASSLGSTSTDTQYF	TGTGCCAGCAGCTTGGGCTCCACTAGTACAGATACGCAGTATTTT
-	TRBV23-1	few	TRBJ2-3	CASSQISLDSSTDTQYF	TGCGCCAGCAGTCAGATCTCATTGGACAGCAGCACAGATACGCAGTATTTT
TRBD2	TRBV7-9	-	TRBJ2-5	CASSPLAAQETQYF	TGTGCCAGCAGCCCGCTAGCGGCTCAAGAGACCCAGTACTTC
TRBD2	TRBV12-5	-	TRBJ2-7	CASGLVLGGRDEQYF	TGTGCTAGTGGTTTGGTACTCGGAGGGAGGGACGAGCAGTACTTC
-	TRBV6-5	-	TRBJ2-5	CASMGGQPYQETQYF	TGTGCCAGCATGGGTGGACAGCCGTACCAAGAGACCCAGTACTTC
-	TRBV4-2	-	TRBJ1-1	CASSQETQANTEAFF	TGTGCCAGCAGCCAAGAAACGCAAGCGAACACTGAAGCTTTCTTT
-	TRBV19	-	TRBJ2-7	CASSTGPNSGTPYEQYF	TGTGCCAGTAGTACAGGCCCCAATAGCGGAACTCCCTACGAGCAGTACTTC
-	TRBV6-6	-	TRBJ2-7	CASGMGGSGYEQYF	TGTGCCAGCGGCATGGGAGGATCTGGCTACGAGCAGTACTTC
TRBD1	TRBV7-2	-	TRBJ2-7	CASSPRTGRDEQYF	TGTGCCAGCAGCCCGCGGACAGGCAGGGACGAGCAGTACTTC
-	TRBV18	few	TRBJ2-7	CASSSSRDLEQYF	TGTGCCAGCTCATCTTCCAGGGATCTCGAGCAGTACTTC
-	TRBV5-4	few	TRBJ2-7	CASSLGGTYEQYF	TGTGCCAGCAGCTTAGGGGGAACCTACGAGCAGTACTTC
-	TRBV4-1	-	TRBJ1-3	CASSQEGEGFSGNTIYF	TGCGCCAGCAGCCAAGAAGGGGAGGGCTTCTCTGGAAACACCATATATTTT
TRBD2	TRBV13	-	TRBJ2-1	CASSRREVSSYNEQFF	TGTGCCAGCAGCCGCCGGGAGGTTAGCTCCTACAATGAGCAGTTCTTC
TRBD2	TRBV6-6	-	TRBJ2-1	CASSSGTSVREQFF	TGTGCCAGCAGTTCCGGGACTAGCGTAAGGGAGCAGTTCTTC
-	TRBV30	-	TRBJ2-7	CAWSVGGYEQYF	TGTGCCTGGAGTGTCGGAGGCTACGAGCAGTACTTC
-	TRBV6-6	few	TRBJ1-2	CASSYSSLFGYTF	TGTGCCAGCAGTTACTCGAGTCTGTTTGGCTACACCTTC
TRBD2	TRBV5-1	-	TRBJ2-5	CASSPWTSGSGETQYF	TGCGCCAGCAGCCCTTGGACTAGCGGAAGCGGAGAGACCCAGTACTTC
-	TRBV11-2	once	TRBJ1-1	CASSLAQLNTEAFF	TGTGCCAGCAGCTTAGCCCAGTTGAACACTGAAGCTTTCTTT
-	TRBV29-1	-	TRBJ2-7	CSVDQGYEQYF	TGCAGCGTTGATCAGGGCTACGAGCAGTACTTC
-	TRBV5-1	few	TRBJ2-5	CASMETDQETQYF	TGCGCCAGCATGGAGACAGATCAAGAGACCCAGTACTTC
-	TRBV30	-	TRBJ1-1	CAWSARGLLGNTEAFF	TGTGCCTGGAGTGCGCGGGGACTCCTAGGGAACACTGAAGCTTTCTTT
TRBD1	TRBV4-1	-	TRBJ2-7	CASTSRLTGWDEQYF	TGCGCCAGCACCAGTCGGCTGACAGGGTGGGACGAGCAGTACTTC
-	TRBV18	-	TRBJ1-2	CASSPNSAEGYTF	TGTGCCAGCTCACCAAATTCGGCGGAGGGCTACACCTTC
-	TRBV7-2	-	TRBJ2-5	CASGTQGKETQYF	TGTGCCAGCGGTACACAGGGAAAAGAGACCCAGTACTTC
TRBD1	TRBV13	-	TRBJ1-3	CASSSRTGLGNTIYF	TGTGCCAGCAGCTCCCGGACAGGCCTTGGAAACACCATATATTTT
-	TRBV30	-	TRBJ2-1	CAWSVGLAVNNEQFF	TGTGCCTGGAGTGTAGGGTTAGCGGTGAACAATGAGCAGTTCTTC
-	TRBV6-6	few	TRBJ1-2	CASLAQNYGYTF	TGTGCCAGCCTGGCACAGAACTATGGCTACACCTTC
TRBD2	TRBV5-6	few	TRBJ2-7	CASSPGAGLSYEQYF	TGTGCCAGCAGCCCCGGAGCGGGACTCTCCTACGAGCAGTACTTC
TRBD1	TRBV30	few	TRBJ1-1	CAWGHLGQANTEAFF	TGTGCCTGGGGGCACCTGGGACAGGCGAACACTGAAGCTTTCTTT
TRBD2	TRBV5-1	-	TRBJ2-7	CASSPGLAGGEQYF	TGCGCCAGCAGCCCGGGACTAGCGGGCGGCGAGCAGTACTTC
-	TRBV7-9	-	TRBJ2-7	CASSFSGYEQYF	TGTGCCAGCAGCTTCAGTGGCTACGAGCAGTACTTC
-	TRBV18	-	TRBJ1-5	CASSFTRDQPQHF	TGTGCCAGCTCATTCACCAGGGATCAGCCCCAGCATTTT
TRBD1	TRBV19	few	TRBJ1-1	CASSMGSWTGPNTEAFF	TGTGCCAGTAGTATGGGTTCCTGGACAGGACCAAACACTGAAGCTTTCTTT